This T cell receptor beta chain was recorded in a study of technical replicates of blood from a few donors. A single count supports this clone. The repertoire was sequenced with immunoSEQ multiplex PCR; TCRdb's copy has only in-frame clones and lacks some. The table records about 50,000 clones, 95% to 97% of them present only once. The sequencing sample was made of T cells isolated from PBMCs. This clonotype was obtained from a human donor in good health.

CDR3 nucleotide sequence: TGTGCCAGCTCACCACCGGGCGGGCACACTGAAGCTTTCTTT. It specifies CASSPPGGHTEAFF. This sequence joins TRBV18 and TRBJ1-1; D is ambiguous. Trimming left V 0 bases short and J 3 bases short, with 8 bases between. The germline V gene has CDR1 KGHSH and CDR2 LQKENI. This CDR3 has 14 residues.